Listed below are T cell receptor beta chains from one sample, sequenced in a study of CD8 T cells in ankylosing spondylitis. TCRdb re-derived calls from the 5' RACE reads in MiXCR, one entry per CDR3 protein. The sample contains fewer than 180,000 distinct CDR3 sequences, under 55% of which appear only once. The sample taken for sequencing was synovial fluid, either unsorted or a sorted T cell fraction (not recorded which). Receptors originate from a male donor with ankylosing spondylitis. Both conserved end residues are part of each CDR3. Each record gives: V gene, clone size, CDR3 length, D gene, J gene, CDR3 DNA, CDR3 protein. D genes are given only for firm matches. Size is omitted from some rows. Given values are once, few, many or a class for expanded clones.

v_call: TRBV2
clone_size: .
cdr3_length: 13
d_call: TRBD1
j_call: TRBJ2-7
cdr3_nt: TGTGCCAGCTCTGACAGGGGGCTGTACGAGCAGTACTTC
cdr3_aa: CASSDRGLYEQYF

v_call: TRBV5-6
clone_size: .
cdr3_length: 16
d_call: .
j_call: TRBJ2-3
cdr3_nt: TGTGCCAGCAGCGGAAACTGGGCAGGGGCCACAGATACGCAGTATTTT
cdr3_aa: CASSGNWAGATDTQYF

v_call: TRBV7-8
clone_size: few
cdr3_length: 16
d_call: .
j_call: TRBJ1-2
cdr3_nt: TGTGCCAGCAGCCTAGAGGGACCGCTACCAAACTATGGCTACACCTTC
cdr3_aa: CASSLEGPLPNYGYTF

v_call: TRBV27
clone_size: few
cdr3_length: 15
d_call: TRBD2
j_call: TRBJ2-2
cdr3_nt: TGTGCCAGCCGGCGTAGCGGGAGTTACGGCGGGGAGCTGTTTTTT
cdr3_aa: CASRRSGSYGGELFF

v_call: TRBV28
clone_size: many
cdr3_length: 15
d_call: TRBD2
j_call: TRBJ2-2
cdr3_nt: TGTGCCAGCACCCAGATGGGGAGGGACACCGGGGAGCTGTTTTTT
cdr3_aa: CASTQMGRDTGELFF

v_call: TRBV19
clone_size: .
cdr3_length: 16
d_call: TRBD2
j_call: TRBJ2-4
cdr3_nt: TGTGCCAGTAGTAGCCGACTAGCGGGAGGGGGAGACATTCAGTACTTC
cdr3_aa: CASSSRLAGGGDIQYF

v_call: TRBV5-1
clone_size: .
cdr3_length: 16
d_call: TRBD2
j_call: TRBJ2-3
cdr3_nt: TGCGCCAGCAGCTTGGGCGGGACTAGCCGCACAGATACGCAGTATTTT
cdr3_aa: CASSLGGTSRTDTQYF

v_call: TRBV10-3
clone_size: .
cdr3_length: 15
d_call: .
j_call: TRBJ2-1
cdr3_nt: TGTGCCTCTCATAGCGGCTCCAGCTCCTACAATGAGCAGTTCTTC
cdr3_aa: CASHSGSSSYNEQFF

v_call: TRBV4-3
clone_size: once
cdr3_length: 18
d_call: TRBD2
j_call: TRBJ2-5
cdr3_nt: TGCGCCAGCAGCCAACACCGTGCCTGCGGGAGGGAACAAGAGACCCAGTACTTC
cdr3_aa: CASSQHRACGREQETQYF

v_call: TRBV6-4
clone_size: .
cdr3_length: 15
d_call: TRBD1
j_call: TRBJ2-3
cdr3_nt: TGTGCCAGCAGTGTTGGACAGGGGGACGTAGATACGCAGTATTTT
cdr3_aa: CASSVGQGDVDTQYF

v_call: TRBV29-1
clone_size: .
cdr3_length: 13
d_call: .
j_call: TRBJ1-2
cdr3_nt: TGCAGCGTTGAGATGGGCGGCCGCTGGGGCTACACCTTC
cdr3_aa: CSVEMGGRWGYTF

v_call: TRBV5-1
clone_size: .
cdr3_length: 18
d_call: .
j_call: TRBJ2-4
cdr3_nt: TGCGCCAGCAGCTCTTCCCCGACGGGAGCTATAGCCAAAAACATTCAGTACTTC
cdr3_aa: CASSSSPTGAIAKNIQYF

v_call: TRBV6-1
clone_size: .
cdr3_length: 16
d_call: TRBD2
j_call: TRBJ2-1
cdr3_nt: TGTGCCAGCAGCGGTCTCCTTTGGCGGGAGTGGGATGAGCAGTTCTTC
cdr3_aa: CASSGLLWREWDEQFF

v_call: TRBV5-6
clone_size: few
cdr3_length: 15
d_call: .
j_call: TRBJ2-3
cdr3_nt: TGTGCCAGCAGCCCTTCCACTTGGGACACAGATACGCAGTATTTT
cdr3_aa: CASSPSTWDTDTQYF

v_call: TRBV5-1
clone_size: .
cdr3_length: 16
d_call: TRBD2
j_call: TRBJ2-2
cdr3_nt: TGCGCCAGCAGCCAGAGGGGGCTAGCGGGAGCCGGGGAGCTGTTTTTT
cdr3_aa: CASSQRGLAGAGELFF

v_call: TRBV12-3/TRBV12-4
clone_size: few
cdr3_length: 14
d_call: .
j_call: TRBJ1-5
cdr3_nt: TGTGCCAGCAGGCCCTACAGGGAAGATCAGCCCCAGCATTTT
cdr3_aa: CASRPYREDQPQHF

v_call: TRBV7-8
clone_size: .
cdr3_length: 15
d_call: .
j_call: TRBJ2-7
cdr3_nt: TGTGCCAGCAGCTCCTCAACCGGGCTCTCCTACGAGCAGTACTTC
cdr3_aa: CASSSSTGLSYEQYF

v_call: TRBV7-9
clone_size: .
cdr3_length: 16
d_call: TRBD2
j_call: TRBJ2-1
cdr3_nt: TGTGCCAGCAGGGACTCCAGCGGGGGGGGCTACAATGAGCAGTTCTTC
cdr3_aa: CASRDSSGGGYNEQFF

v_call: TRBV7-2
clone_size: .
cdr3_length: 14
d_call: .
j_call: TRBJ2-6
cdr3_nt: TGTGCCAGCAGCTTAGACGCTGGGGCCAACGTCCTGACTTTC
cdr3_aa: CASSLDAGANVLTF

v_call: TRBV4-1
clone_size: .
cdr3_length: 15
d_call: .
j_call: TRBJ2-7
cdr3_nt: TGCGCCAGCAGCCAAGAATGGGGGGCGGGCTACGAGCAGTACTTC
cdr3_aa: CASSQEWGAGYEQYF

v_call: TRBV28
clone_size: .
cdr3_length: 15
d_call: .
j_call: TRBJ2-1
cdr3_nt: TGTGCCAGCACCGCTTTTTCGGAGGGTTACAATGAGCAGTTCTTC
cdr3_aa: CASTAFSEGYNEQFF

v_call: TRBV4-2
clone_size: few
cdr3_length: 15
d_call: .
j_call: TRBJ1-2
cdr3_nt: TGTGCCAGCAGCCAAGAGGGGCCGGGGTTGTCTGGCTACACCTTC
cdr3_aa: CASSQEGPGLSGYTF

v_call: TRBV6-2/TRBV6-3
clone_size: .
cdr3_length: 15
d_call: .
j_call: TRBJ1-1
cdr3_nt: TGTGCCAGCAGTCCCGCCCGACCCGTAAACACTGAAGCTTTCTTT
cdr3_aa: CASSPARPVNTEAFF

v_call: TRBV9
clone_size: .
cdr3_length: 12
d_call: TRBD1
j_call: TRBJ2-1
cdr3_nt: TGTGCCAGCAGCGGGGACAGCAATGAGCAGTTCTTC
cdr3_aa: CASSGDSNEQFF

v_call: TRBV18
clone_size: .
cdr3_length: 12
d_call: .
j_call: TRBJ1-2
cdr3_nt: TGTGCCAGCTCCCCCTGGGTGTATGGCTACACCTTC
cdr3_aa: CASSPWVYGYTF

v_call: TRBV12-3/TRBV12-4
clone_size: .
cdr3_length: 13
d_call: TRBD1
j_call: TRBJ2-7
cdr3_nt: TGTGCCAGCAGTTTCTCTACAGGGGGCGAGCAGTACTTC
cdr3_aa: CASSFSTGGEQYF

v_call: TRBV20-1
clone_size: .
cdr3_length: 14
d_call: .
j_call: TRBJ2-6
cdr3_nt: TGCAGTGCTAAGCACGTCTCTGGGGCCAACGTCCTGACTTTC
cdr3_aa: CSAKHVSGANVLTF

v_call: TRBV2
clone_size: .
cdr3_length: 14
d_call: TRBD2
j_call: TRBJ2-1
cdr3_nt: TGTGCCAGCAGTGAGTTAGCGGGGGGGCGTGAGCAGTTCTTC
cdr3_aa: CASSELAGGREQFF

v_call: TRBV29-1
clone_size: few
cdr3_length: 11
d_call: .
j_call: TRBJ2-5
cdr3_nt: TGCAGCGTTCAGGGAGCAGAGACCCAGTACTTC
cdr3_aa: CSVQGAETQYF

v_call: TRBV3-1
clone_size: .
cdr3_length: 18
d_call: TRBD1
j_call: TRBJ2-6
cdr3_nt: TGTGCCAGCAGCCCCCGGACAGGGGCCCCCTCTGGGGCCAACGTCCTGACTTTC
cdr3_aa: CASSPRTGAPSGANVLTF

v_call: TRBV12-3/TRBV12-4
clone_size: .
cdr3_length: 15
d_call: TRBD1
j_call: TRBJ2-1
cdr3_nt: TGTGCCAGCAGGGTAGGACAGGAAAGCAACAATGAGCAGTTCTTC
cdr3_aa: CASRVGQESNNEQFF

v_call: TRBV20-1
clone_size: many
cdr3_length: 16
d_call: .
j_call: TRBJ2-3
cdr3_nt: TGCAGTGCTAGAGATGTTGAGGGTGGGGAGACAGATACGCAGTATTTT
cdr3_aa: CSARDVEGGETDTQYF

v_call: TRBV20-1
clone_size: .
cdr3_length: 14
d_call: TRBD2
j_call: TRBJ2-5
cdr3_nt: TGCAGTGCTACCGCGCGAGCGGGAGTAGAGACCCAGTACTTC
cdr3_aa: CSATARAGVETQYF

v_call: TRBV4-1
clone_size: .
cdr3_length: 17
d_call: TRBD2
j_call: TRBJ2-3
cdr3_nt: TGCGCCAGCAGCCAAGAGGTTCTAGCGGGAGGACCAGATACGCAGTATTTT
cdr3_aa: CASSQEVLAGGPDTQYF

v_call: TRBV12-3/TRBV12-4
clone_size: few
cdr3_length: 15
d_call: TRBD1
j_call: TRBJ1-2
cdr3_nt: TGTGCCAGCAGGAAAAGGGGGGACAGGGACCATGGCTACACCTTC
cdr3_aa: CASRKRGDRDHGYTF

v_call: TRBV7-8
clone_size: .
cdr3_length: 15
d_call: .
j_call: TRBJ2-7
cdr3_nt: TGTGCCAGCAGCTTAGGTGCGGACACCCGCTACGAGCAGTACTTC
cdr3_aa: CASSLGADTRYEQYF

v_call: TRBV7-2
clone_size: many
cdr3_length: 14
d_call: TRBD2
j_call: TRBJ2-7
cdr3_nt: TGTGCCAGCAGCCCGGGACTAGCCGCCTACGAGCAGTACTTC
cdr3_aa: CASSPGLAAYEQYF

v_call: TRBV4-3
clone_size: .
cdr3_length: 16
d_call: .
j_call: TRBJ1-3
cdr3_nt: TGCGCCAGCAGCCACCCAGCAGGATTGTCTGGAAACACCATATATTTT
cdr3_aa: CASSHPAGLSGNTIYF

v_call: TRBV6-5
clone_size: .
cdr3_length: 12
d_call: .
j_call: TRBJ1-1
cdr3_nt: TGTGCCAGCAGTTACGGGTTGGGGGAAGCTTTCTTT
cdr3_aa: CASSYGLGEAFF

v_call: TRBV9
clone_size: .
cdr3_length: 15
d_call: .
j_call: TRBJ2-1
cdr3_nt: TGTGCCAGCAGCGTAGAAGACAGCCACTACAATGAGCAGTTCTTC
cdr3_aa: CASSVEDSHYNEQFF

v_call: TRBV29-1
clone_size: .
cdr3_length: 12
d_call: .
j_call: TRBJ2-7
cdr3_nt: TGCAGCGTTGCTGCGGGCGCCAACGAGCAGTACTTC
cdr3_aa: CSVAAGANEQYF

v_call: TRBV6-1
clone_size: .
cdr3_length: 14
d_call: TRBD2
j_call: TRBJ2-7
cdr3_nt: TGTGCCAGCAGTGAAGATGGGGGGAGGGTTGAGCAGTACTTC
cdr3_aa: CASSEDGGRVEQYF

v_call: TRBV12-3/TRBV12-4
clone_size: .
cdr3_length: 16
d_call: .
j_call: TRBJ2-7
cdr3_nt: TGTGCCAGCAGTTTTGGGTTCGGGACCGGAGCCTACGAGCAGTACTTC
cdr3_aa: CASSFGFGTGAYEQYF

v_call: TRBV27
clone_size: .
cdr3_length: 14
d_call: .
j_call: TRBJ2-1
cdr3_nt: TGTGCCAGCAGTACCAGGGACCGCCACAATGAGCAGTTCTTC
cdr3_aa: CASSTRDRHNEQFF

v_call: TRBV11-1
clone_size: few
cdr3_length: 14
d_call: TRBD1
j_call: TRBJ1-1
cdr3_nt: TGTGCCAGCAGCCGCCGCGGGACAGGGACTGAAGCTTTCTTT
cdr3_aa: CASSRRGTGTEAFF

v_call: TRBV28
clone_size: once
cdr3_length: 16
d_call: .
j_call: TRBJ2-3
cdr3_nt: TGTGCCAGCAGTTTATCCACAGGGAAGAGCACAGATACGCAGTATTTT
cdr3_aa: CASSLSTGKSTDTQYF

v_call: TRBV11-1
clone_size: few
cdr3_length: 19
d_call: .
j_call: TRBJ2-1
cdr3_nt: TGTGCCAGCAGCTTAAGTCTCTATCGGGGCGCGAGCTCCTACAATGAGCAGTTCTTC
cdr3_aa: CASSLSLYRGASSYNEQFF

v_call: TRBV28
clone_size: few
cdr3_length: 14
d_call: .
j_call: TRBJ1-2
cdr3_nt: TGTGCCAGCAGTTTGGGGTCAGGGACCTATGGCTACACCTTC
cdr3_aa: CASSLGSGTYGYTF

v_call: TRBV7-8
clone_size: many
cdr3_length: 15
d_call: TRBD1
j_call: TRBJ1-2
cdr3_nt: TGTGCCAGCAGCTTCACCGGGACAGGGGGCTATGGCTACACCTTC
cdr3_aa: CASSFTGTGGYGYTF

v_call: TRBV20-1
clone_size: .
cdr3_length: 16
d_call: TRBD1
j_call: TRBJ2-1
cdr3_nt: TGCAGTGCTAGAGACCGCAGACAGGGTTCCTACAATGAGCAGTTCTTC
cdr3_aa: CSARDRRQGSYNEQFF

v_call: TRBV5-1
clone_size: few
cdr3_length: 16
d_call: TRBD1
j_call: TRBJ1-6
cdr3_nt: TGCGCCAGCAGCTCGATAACCGGGACAGCTAATTCACCCCTCCACTTT
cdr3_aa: CASSSITGTANSPLHF